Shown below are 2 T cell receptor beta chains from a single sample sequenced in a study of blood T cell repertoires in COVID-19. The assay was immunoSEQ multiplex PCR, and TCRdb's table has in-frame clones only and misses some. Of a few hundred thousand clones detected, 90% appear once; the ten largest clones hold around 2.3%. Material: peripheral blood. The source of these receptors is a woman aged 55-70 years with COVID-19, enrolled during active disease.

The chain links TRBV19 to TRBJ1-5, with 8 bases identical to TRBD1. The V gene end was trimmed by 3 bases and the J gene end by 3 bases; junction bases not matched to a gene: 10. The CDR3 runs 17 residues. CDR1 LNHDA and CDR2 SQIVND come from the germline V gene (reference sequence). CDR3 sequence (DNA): TGTGCCAGTAGTATCCCCAATGACAGGGGCCTCAATCAGCCCCAGCATTTT. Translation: CASSIPNDRGLNQPQHF.

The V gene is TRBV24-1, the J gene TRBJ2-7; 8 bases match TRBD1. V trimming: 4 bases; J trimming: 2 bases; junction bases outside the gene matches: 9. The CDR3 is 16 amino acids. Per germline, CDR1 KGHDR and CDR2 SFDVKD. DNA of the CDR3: TGTGCCACCAGTGACCCAACAGGGGGAAGGACCTACGAGCAGTACTTC. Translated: CATSDPTGGRTYEQYF.